The 14 T cell receptor beta chains in this list originate from one sample, sequenced in a study of OX40 agonist ivuxolimab in advanced cancers. The protocol was immunoSEQ multiplex PCR, while the TCRdb copy is restricted to in-frame clones and leaves out a portion. The sample records more than 80,000 clones, about 90% being singletons. The starting material was CD4+ or CD8+ T cells sorted from blood, obtained in a trial of the OX40 agonist ivuxolimab. These TCRs come from an adult with an advanced solid tumor such as melanoma, head and neck, liver or kidney cancer.

The chain recombines TRBV6-1 with TRBJ2-3; 7 bases agree with TRBD2. The CDR3 is 15 amino acids. Germline CDR1 and CDR2: MNHNS and SASEGT. Trimming at V came to 5 bases and at J to 0 bases, leaving 5 bases not matched to a gene. The CDR3 is CASSPGGTSTDTQYF. In nucleotides, the CDR3 is TGTGCCAGCAGTCCCGGGGGGACTAGCACAGATACGCAGTATTTT.

The V call is TRBV18, the J call TRBJ2-2; 13 bases match TRBD2. Germline lookup yields CDR1 KGHSH and CDR2 LQKENI. This CDR3 spans 19 amino acids. The ends lost 1 base at V and 0 bases at J; junction bases unmatched: 5. Written as DNA, the CDR3 is TGTGCCAGCTCACCACAGCGACTAGCGGGAGGCTCGAACACCGGGGAGCTGTTTTTT. The encoded protein is CASSPQRLAGGSNTGELFF.

This clone was found a few times. The chain has TRBV6-6 and TRBJ1-5; D not resolved. Trimming left V 0 bases short and J 16 bases short, with 10 bases between. The CDR3 contains 11 residues. CDR1 MNHNY and CDR2 SVGAGI come from the germline V gene (reference sequence). Here the CDR3 reads CASSYSDKFHF. The CDR3 DNA follows: TGTGCCAGCAGTTACTCCGACAAATTTCATTTT.

This chain connects TRBV4-1 to TRBJ2-4; 7 bases agree with TRBD2. V was clipped by 3 bases and J by 1 base; unmatched bases: 6. CDR1 is MGHRA, CDR2 YSYEKL, per germline. This CDR3 comprises 16 residues. The CDR3, as DNA: TGCGCCAGCAGCCAGGGGGGGGATCTGGCCAAAAACATTCAGTACTTC. It specifies CASSQGGDLAKNIQYF.

This CDR3 reads CSVVPLGDRVSGYTF. The CDR3, as DNA: TGCAGCGTTGTCCCTCTCGGGGACAGGGTTAGTGGCTACACCTTC. V gene TRBV29-1 combines with J gene TRBJ1-2; 9 bases align to TRBD1. J gave up 7 bases and V 4 bases, and 13 bases lay outside the gene matches. Germline CDR1 and CDR2: SQVTM and ANQGSEA. This CDR3 comprises 15 residues.

The rearrangement joins TRBV4-1 to TRBJ1-1; D is perhaps TRBD1 (5 bases). V dropped 0 bases and J dropped 3 bases, with 5 bases sitting between them. The CDR3 spans 13 residues. Germline lookup yields CDR1 MGHRA and CDR2 YSYEKL. The CDR3 reads CASSQDRDTEAFF. CDR3 bases: TGCGCCAGCAGCCAAGACAGGGACACTGAAGCTTTCTTT.

V usage is TRBV6-5 and J usage is TRBJ2-7; a weak D match, TRBD2 (7 bases). V was clipped by 7 bases and J by 6 bases, with 16 bases between them. Germline CDR1 reads MNHEY; CDR2 reads SVGAGI. The CDR3 contains 13 residues. The CDR3 protein is CASTQGGVAEQYF. DNA of the CDR3: TGTGCCAGCACCCAAGGGGGGGTGGCCGAGCAGTACTTC.

This clone was recorded once. The CDR3 DNA reads TGTGCCAGCAGCGCACTTTCAGGCCAAGAGACCCAGTACTTC. Its translation is CASSALSGQETQYF. The chain carries TRBV9 and TRBJ2-5; no definite D call. Between the trimmed V and J ends, which lost 3 bases and 1 base, there was a span of 10 bases. This CDR3 contains 14 residues. Germline V gene sequence: CDR1 SGDLS, CDR2 YYNGEE. The full variable domain, with the rest looked up from reference TRBV9 and TRBJ2-5, is DSGVTQTPKHLITATGQRVTLRCSPRSGDLSVYWYQQSLDQGLQFLIQYYNGEERAKGNILERFSAQQFPDLHSELNLSSLELGDSALYFCASSALSGQETQYFGPGTRLLVL.

This clone was detected once. The chain employs TRBV29-1 and TRBJ1-1; 7 bases match TRBD1. The germline CDR1 and CDR2 sequences are SQVTM and ANQGSEA. V was clipped by 6 bases and J by 4 bases; unmatched bases: 14. The CDR3 covers 15 residues. The CDR3 DNA is TGCAGCGTGGACAGGTTGCTCACTGCCGTCACTGAAGCTTTCTTT. This gives the protein CSVDRLLTAVTEAFF.

The V and J genes are TRBV7-9 and TRBJ1-1; 9 nucleotides align to TRBD1. Germline values: CDR1 SEHNR, CDR2 FQNEAQ (reference sequence). V shed 3 bases and J 6 bases; nucleotides not matched to a gene: 5. CDR3 length equals 14 residues. CDR3 loop: CASSLGTGLSEAFF. CDR3 nucleotide sequence: TGTGCCAGCAGCTTGGGGACAGGGTTATCTGAAGCTTTCTTT.

The chain combines TRBV18 with TRBJ2-7, with 8 bases lining up with TRBD1. The CDR3 has 14 residues. The J segment lost 2 bases and the V segment lost 2 bases, leaving 2 bases of the junction unmatched. CDR1 and CDR2 (germline): KGHSH, LQKENI. The CDR3 DNA follows: TGTGCCAGCTCACCAATGGGACAGGCCTACGAGCAGTACTTC. As protein: CASSPMGQAYEQYF.

This chain links TRBV5-1 with TRBJ2-2; D is unclear. Germline V gene sequence: CDR1 SGHRS, CDR2 YFSETQ. This CDR3 contains 15 residues. With 4 bases removed from V and 0 bases from J, the gap between germline ends came to 10 bases. CDR3 protein: CASSPINTNTGELFF. The CDR3 DNA sequence: TGCGCCAGCAGCCCAATTAACACGAACACCGGGGAGCTGTTTTTT.

V usage is TRBV7-2 and J usage is TRBJ1-2, with D unresolved. The CDR3 length is 16 residues. The germline V gene has CDR1 SGHTA and CDR2 FQGNSA. Trimming pared 0 bases from V and 4 bases from J, leaving 15 bases between. The CDR3 loop reads CASSLANLGRGYGYTF. The CDR3 bases are TGTGCCAGCAGCTTAGCAAATCTTGGACGGGGCTATGGCTACACCTTC.

The CDR3: CASSRPFRGQGYNEQFF. The CDR3 region has the DNA TGTGCCAGTAGCCGACCCTTCAGGGGGCAGGGTTACAATGAGCAGTTCTTC. The rearrangement joins TRBV19 to TRBJ2-1; 8 bases align to TRBD1. With 6 bases clipped from V and 4 bases from J, the junction kept 14 bases outside the gene matches. In germline, CDR1 is LNHDA, CDR2 SQIVND (reference sequence). The CDR3 consists of 17 residues.